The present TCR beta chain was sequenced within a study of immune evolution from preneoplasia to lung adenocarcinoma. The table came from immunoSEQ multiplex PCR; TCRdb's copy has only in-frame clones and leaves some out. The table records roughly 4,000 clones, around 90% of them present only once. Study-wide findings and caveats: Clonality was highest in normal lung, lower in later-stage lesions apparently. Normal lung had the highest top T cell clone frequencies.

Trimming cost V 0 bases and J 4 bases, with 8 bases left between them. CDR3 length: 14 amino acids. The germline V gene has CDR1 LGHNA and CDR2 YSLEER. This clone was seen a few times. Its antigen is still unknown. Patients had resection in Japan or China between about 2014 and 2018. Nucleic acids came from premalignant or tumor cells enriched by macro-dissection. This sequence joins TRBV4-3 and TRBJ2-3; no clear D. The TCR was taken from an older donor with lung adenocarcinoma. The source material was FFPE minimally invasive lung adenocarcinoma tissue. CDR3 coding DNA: TGCGCCAGCAGCCAAGATTTGATCCCAGATACGCAGTATTTT. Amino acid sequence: CASSQDLIPDTQYF.